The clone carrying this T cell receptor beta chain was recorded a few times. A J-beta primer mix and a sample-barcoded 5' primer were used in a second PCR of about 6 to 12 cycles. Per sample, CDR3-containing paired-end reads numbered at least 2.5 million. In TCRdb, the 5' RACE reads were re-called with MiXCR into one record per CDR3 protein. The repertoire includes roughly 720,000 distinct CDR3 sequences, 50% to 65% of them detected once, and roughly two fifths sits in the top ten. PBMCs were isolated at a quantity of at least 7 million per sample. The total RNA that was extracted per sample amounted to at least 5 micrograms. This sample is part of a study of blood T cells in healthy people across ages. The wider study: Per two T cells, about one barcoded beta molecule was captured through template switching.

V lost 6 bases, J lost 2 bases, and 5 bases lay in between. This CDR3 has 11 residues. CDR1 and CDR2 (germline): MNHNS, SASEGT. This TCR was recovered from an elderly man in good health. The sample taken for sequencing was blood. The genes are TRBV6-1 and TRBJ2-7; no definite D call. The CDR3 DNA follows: TGTGCCAGCAGGGAAACCTACGAGCAGTACTTC. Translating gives CASRETYEQYF.